These 20 T cell receptor beta chains originate from one sample sequenced in a study of Graves' ophthalmopathy and Graves' hyperthyroidism. Transcripts of RNA were the source for amplifying TCR beta CDR3 regions. A first-round RT-PCR used HTBI primers, followed by a second-round multiplex PCR. TCRdb re-analysed the multiplex PCR reads in MiXCR, keeping a single row per CDR3 protein. This table has 740,000 or so distinct CDR3 sequences, 35% to 50% appearing once. The material sequenced was peripheral blood. These receptors came from an adult man with Graves' ophthalmopathy.

This clonotype was counted at least ten times. The chain couples TRBV7-2 to TRBJ1-1, with D possibly being TRBD1 (5 bases). The CDR3 contains 14 residues. Trimming took off 7 bases at V and 6 bases at J, with 18 bases between the two ends. Per the germline V gene, CDR1 is SGHTA and CDR2 is FQGNSA. Here the CDR3 DNA reads TGTGCCAGCACCCAAGACAGACGGCCTGCTGAAGCTTTCTTT. It is translated as CASTQDRRPAEAFF.

This chain joins TRBV7-3 and TRBJ1-2; no reliable D call. CDR3 size: 14 residues. V was shortened by 6 bases and J by 3 bases, with 14 bases between the two germline ends. The V gene's germline CDR1 is SGHTA and CDR2 FQGTGA. CDR3 region: CASRETGSDYGYTF. In DNA, the CDR3 is TGTGCCAGCAGAGAGACCGGGAGCGACTATGGCTACACCTTC. Filled out from reference TRBV7-3 and TRBJ1-2, the complete variable domain reads GAGVSQTPSNKVTEKGKYVELRCDPISGHTALYWYRQSLGQGPEFLIYFQGTGAADDSGLPNDRFFAVRPEGSVSTLKIQRTERGDSAVYLCASRETGSDYGYTFGSGTRLTVV.

This clonotype was recorded a few times. This sequence joins TRBV12-3 or TRBV12-4 and TRBJ1-5, with a weak D call TRBD1 (5 bases). The V and J ends lost 4 bases and 2 bases respectively, with 15 bases between them. This CDR3 has 16 residues. The DNA of the CDR3 is TGTGCCAGCAGTTACTCGGTGGGGGGGGGCAATCAGCCCCAGCATTTT. Translated: CASSYSVGGGNQPQHF.

Note on this clonotype: At one of its ends the junction is not consistent with the germline gene, which may arise from a read error. This sequence joins TRBV11-2 and TRBJ1-2; no clear D. Germline V gene sequence: CDR1 SGHAT, CDR2 FQNNGV. The CDR3 runs to 15 residues. The CDR3 DNA follows: TGTGCCAGCAACTTAGCTTCGGCGGCCCACTATGGCTACACCTTC. Its translation: CASNLASAAHYGYTF.

This clonotype was seen at least ten times. The chain employs TRBV7-9 and TRBJ2-5; maybe TRBD1 (5 bases). The CDR3 loop spans 13 amino acids. Germline CDR1 is SEHNR and CDR2 is FQNEAQ (reference sequence). With 8 bases removed from V and 2 bases from J, the gap between germline ends came to 12 bases. The CDR3 DNA reads as TGTGCCAGCGCCACAGGTTTTCAAGAGACCCAGTACTTC. Its translation is CASATGFQETQYF.

The chain is built from TRBV12-3 or TRBV12-4 and TRBJ2-5, with TRBD2 matching 7 bases. V was pared by 8 bases and J by 5 bases, with 8 bases of the junction left unmatched. The CDR3 consists of 13 residues. CDR3 DNA: TGTGCCAGCGGGGGACTCGGGAGGGAGACCCAGTACTTC. Residues: CASGGLGRETQYF.

J is TRBJ1-2 and V is TRBV15, with D unclear. Germline V gives CDR1 LNHNV, CDR2 YYDKDF (reference sequence). There are 13 residues in the CDR3. Trimming removed 1 base at V and 2 bases at J, with 5 bases between. The CDR3 region is CATSRGINYGYTF. In DNA form, the CDR3 reads TGTGCCACCAGCAGAGGGATAAACTATGGCTACACCTTC.

The table lists this clonotype with a few counts. This chain links TRBV11-2 with TRBJ2-3; D uncertain. V lost 1 base, J lost 7 bases, and 6 bases lay in between. Germline V gene data show CDR1 as SGHAT and CDR2 as FQNNGV. The CDR3 is 12 amino acids. The CDR3 here is CASSLGANTQYF. For the CDR3, the DNA is TGTGCCAGCAGCTTAGGGGCGAATACGCAGTATTTT.

This clonotype was seen repeatedly, ten times or more. An end of the junction does not agree with germline; a read error may underlie this. This chain connects TRBV10-1 to TRBJ1-4; the match to TRBD1 covers 7 bases. This CDR3 region has 14 residues. Germline loops: CDR1 WNHNN, CDR2 SYGVQD (reference sequence). The CDR3 region is CASSEDRSNEKLFF. The CDR3 coding sequence is TGTGCCAGCAGTGAGGACAGGTCTAATGAAAAACTGTTTTTT.

The chain uses TRBV7-9 and TRBJ2-7, with TRBD1 identical over 9 bases. The CDR3 runs to 16 residues. V gave up 4 bases and J gave up 5 bases; unmatched junction bases: 12. Germline V gene sequence: CDR1 SEHNR, CDR2 FQNEAQ (reference sequence). The CDR3 DNA reads as TGTGCCAGCAGCTCGCCGCCCGGGACAGGGTACCACGAGCAGTACTTC. It codes for CASSSPPGTGYHEQYF.

Many counts were recorded for this clonotype. The chain uses TRBV2 and TRBJ1-5; the D is unclear. CDR1 is SNHLY, CDR2 FYNNEI, per germline. The CDR3 covers 16 residues. V lost 7 bases, J lost 0 bases, and 16 bases lay in between. CDR3 in DNA: TGTGCCAGCAAGGTGAGAGATATCGATAGCAATCAGCCCCAGCATTTT. Translation: CASKVRDIDSNQPQHF.

This clonotype was observed a handful of times. The chain links TRBV7-9 to TRBJ2-7; TRBD2 is a possible D gene (6 bases). Trimming left V 4 bases short and J 7 bases short, with 17 bases between. From germline, CDR1 is SEHNR and CDR2 FQNEAQ (reference sequence). This CDR3 is 14 amino acids long. The CDR3 nucleotides read TGTGCCAGCAGCTATGACCCCTCGGGGAGGGAGCAGTACTTC. It is translated as CASSYDPSGREQYF.

The gene calls are TRBV20-1 and TRBJ2-2; 7 bases are a match to TRBD1. CDR3 length equals 16 residues. J lost 3 bases, V lost 6 bases, and 13 bases had no gene match. CDR1 is DFQATT, CDR2 SNEGSKA, per germline (reference sequence). CDR3 sequence: CSAMTGLGRDTGELFF. The DNA for the CDR3 is TGCAGTGCGATGACAGGGTTGGGACGGGACACCGGGGAGCTGTTTTTT.

The rearrangement links TRBV20-1 to TRBJ2-5; 8 nucleotides agree with TRBD1. Germline V gene lookup returns CDR1 DFQATT and CDR2 SNEGSKA (reference sequence). The CDR3 extends over 16 amino acids. V lost 0 bases and J lost 2; bases outside the gene matches: 8. The CDR3 region is CSARDWLQGVQETQYF. CDR3 coding DNA: TGCAGTGCTAGAGATTGGTTACAGGGGGTTCAAGAGACCCAGTACTTC.

This clonotype was seen ten or more times. This rearrangement joins TRBV15 to TRBJ2-7; the match to TRBD1 covers 7 bases. V lost 3 bases and J lost 3; bases outside the gene matches: 11. The CDR3 has 16 amino acids. Germline loops: CDR1 LNHNV, CDR2 YYDKDF (reference sequence). CDR3 nucleotides: TGTGCCACCAGCAGGTCGAGAGAGGGGGCGGGCTACGAGCAGTACTTC. This encodes CATSRSREGAGYEQYF.

In its sample, this clonotype was seen many times. CDR3 in DNA: TGTGCCACCAGGTCAGGGACAGGGGACTTCTATGGCTACACCTTC. This gives the protein CATRSGTGDFYGYTF. J is TRBJ1-2 and V is TRBV24-1; 10 bases align to TRBD1. The ends lost 7 bases at V and 4 bases at J; junction bases unmatched: 8. CDR1 is KGHDR, CDR2 SFDVKD, per germline. The CDR3 extends over 15 amino acids.

At least ten counts were recorded for this clonotype. The chain links TRBV2 to TRBJ2-7; D is undetermined. Per germline, CDR1 SNHLY and CDR2 FYNNEI. There are 14 residues in the CDR3. Trimming stripped 5 bases from V and 0 bases from J, with 11 bases between. As DNA, the CDR3 is TGTGCCAGCAGTCTCACGGTCTCCTCCTACGAGCAGTACTTC. Its protein is CASSLTVSSYEQYF. Looking up the rest from reference TRBV2 and TRBJ2-7 gives the full variable domain: EPEVTQTPSHQVTQMGQEVILRCVPISNHLYFYWYRQILGQKVEFLVSFYNNEISEKSEIFDDQFSVERPDGSNFTLKIRSTKLEDSAMYFCASSLTVSSYEQYFGPGTRLTVT.

V and J are TRBV25-1 and TRBJ1-2; D is perhaps TRBD1 (5 bases). The germline V gene encodes CDR1 MGHDK and CDR2 SYGVNS. Trimming took 8 bases from V and 4 from J, leaving 17 bases between them. The CDR3 is 14 residues long. CDR3 nucleotides: TGTGCCAGCTTAGGGGAGGAGGGAAGCTATGGCTACACCTTC. Residues: CASLGEEGSYGYTF.

This clonotype was found a few times. The chain carries TRBV7-9 and TRBJ2-7, with D maybe TRBD1 (5 bases). CDR1 and CDR2 (germline): SEHNR, FQNEAQ (reference sequence). The CDR3 is made up of 15 amino acids. Trimming cost V 5 bases and J 2 bases, with 16 bases left between them. The CDR3 reads CASSIQAGQPYEQYF. DNA for the CDR3: TGTGCCAGCAGCATCCAGGCTGGACAACCCTACGAGCAGTACTTC. The full variable domain, its missing parts supplied by reference TRBV7-9 and TRBJ2-7, is DTGVSQNPRHKITKRGQNVTFRCDPISEHNRLYWYRQTLGQGPEFLTYFQNEAQLEKSRLLSDRFSAERPKGSFSTLEIQRTEQGDSAMYLCASSIQAGQPYEQYFGPGTRLTVT.

This chain uses TRBV25-1 with TRBJ1-1, with D unclear. CDR3 length equals 15 residues. Trimming removed 5 bases at V and 7 bases at J, with 20 bases between. Germline CDR1 is MGHDK and CDR2 is SYGVNS. CDR3 residues: CASSLVRTANREAFF. As DNA, the CDR3 is TGTGCCAGCAGTTTAGTTCGGACCGCAAATCGTGAAGCTTTCTTT.